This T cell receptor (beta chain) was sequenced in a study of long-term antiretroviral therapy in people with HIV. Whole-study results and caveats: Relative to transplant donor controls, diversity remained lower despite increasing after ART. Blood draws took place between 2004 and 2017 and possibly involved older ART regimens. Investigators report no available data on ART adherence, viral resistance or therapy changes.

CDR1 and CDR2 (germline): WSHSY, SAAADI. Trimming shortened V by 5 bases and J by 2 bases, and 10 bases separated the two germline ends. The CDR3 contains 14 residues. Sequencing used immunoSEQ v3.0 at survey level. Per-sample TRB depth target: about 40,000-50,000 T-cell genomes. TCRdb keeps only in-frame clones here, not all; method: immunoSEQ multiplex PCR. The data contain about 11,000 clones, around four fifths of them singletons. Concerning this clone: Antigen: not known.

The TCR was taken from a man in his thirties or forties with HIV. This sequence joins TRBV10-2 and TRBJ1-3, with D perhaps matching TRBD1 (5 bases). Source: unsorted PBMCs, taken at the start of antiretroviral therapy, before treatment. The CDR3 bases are TGCGCCAGCAGTCTCGGAGGGGCTGGAAACACCATATATTTT. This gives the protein CASSLGGAGNTIYF.